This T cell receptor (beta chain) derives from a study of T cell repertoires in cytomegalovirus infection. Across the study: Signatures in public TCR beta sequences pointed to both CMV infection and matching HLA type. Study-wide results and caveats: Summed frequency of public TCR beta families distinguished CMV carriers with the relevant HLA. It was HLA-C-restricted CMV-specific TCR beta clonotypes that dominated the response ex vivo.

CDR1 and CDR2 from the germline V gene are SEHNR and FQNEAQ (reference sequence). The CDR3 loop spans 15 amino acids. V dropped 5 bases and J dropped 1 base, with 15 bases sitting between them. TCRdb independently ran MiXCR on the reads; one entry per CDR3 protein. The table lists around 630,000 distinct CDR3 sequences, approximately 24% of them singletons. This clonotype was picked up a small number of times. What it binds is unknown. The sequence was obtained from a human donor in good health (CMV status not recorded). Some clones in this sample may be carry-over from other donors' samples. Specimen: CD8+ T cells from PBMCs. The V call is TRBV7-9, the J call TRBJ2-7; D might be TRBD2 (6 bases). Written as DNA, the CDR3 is TGTGCCAGCAGCAACACCGGGACTCCATCCTACGAGCAGTACTTC. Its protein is CASSNTGTPSYEQYF. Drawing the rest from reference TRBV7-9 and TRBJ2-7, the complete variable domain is DTGVSQNPRHKITKRGQNVTFRCDPISEHNRLYWYRQTLGQGPEFLTYFQNEAQLEKSRLLSDRFSAERPKGSFSTLEIQRTEQGDSAMYLCASSNTGTPSYEQYFGPGTRLTVT.